Shown below are 16 T cell receptor beta chains from a single sample sequenced in a study of a mutant IDH1 vaccine in newly diagnosed glioma. Time point of the sample: week 5, during vaccination. The content of each vaccine dose was 300 ug of mutant IDH1 20-mer peptide, and topical imiquimod accompanied it. TCRdb's copy holds only in-frame clones and misses some; the assay was immunoSEQ multiplex PCR. The profile shows about 58,000 clones, around 80% of them singletons. Which antigens these TCRs recognize remains unknown. Sample: PBMCs, taken from a glioma patient whose treatment included an IDH1 peptide vaccine. The receptors were gathered from a woman aged 50 to 60 with glioma.

With respect to this clone: Other DNA sequences in the same sample also yield this CDR3. The chain uses TRBV5-1 and TRBJ2-5; 7 nucleotides align to TRBD1. Germline V CDR1 and CDR2: SGHRS, YFSETQ. This CDR3 has 13 amino acids. The ends lost 2 bases at V and 4 bases at J; junction bases unmatched: 2. CDR3 in amino acids: CASSLTGAETQYF. Written as DNA, the CDR3 is TGCGCCAGCAGCTTAACAGGGGCAGAGACCCAGTACTTC.

V and J are TRBV29-1 and TRBJ1-4, with D perhaps TRBD1 (6 bases). Trimming removed 1 base from V and 0 bases from J, with 6 bases in between. The CDR3 runs 14 residues. From germline, CDR1 is SQVTM and CDR2 ANQGSEA. The CDR3 region has the DNA TGCAGCGTTGAAGGGACAGCAACTAATGAAAAACTGTTTTTT. This translates into CSVEGTATNEKLFF.

In this sample, this clone turned up once. The V call is TRBV4-1, the J call TRBJ1-5; a possible D gene is TRBD1 (6 bases). Per germline, CDR1 MGHRA and CDR2 YSYEKL. The V gene lost 1 base and the J gene lost 6 bases, with 13 bases spanning the gap. The CDR3 is made up of 15 amino acids. The CDR3 bases are TGCGCCAGCAGCCAAGGGGGGGGCGCGGGTCAGCCCCAGCATTTT. Encoded protein: CASSQGGGAGQPQHF.

The chain combines TRBV11-3 with TRBJ2-6, with D tentatively TRBD2 (5 bases). V lost 5 bases and J lost 2, with 10 bases in between. Looked up from germline, CDR1 is SGHNT and CDR2 is YENEEA. This CDR3 is built from 15 residues. CDR3 DNA sequence: TGTGCCAGCAGCCCCGCGGGCGCTGGGGCCAACGTCCTGACTTTC. It yields the protein CASSPAGAGANVLTF.

The V call is TRBV14, the J call TRBJ2-3; 11 positions agree with TRBD1. Trimming removed 2 bases from V and 5 bases from J; junction bases left unmatched: 6. Germline V gene lookup returns CDR1 SGHDN and CDR2 FVKESK. There are 16 residues in the CDR3. The CDR3 nucleotides are TGTGCCAGCAGCCAATTCGGACAGGGGGCGGAAGATACGCAGTATTTT. Its translation: CASSQFGQGAEDTQYF.

CDR3 DNA: TGCGCCAGCAGTTTGAGGACAAGCACAGATACGCAGTATTTT. As protein: CASSLRTSTDTQYF. The V gene is TRBV5-1, the J gene TRBJ2-3, with D possibly being TRBD1 (5 bases). Deletions cut 5 bases from V and 0 bases from J, with 10 bases between. This CDR3 has 14 amino acids. CDR1 and CDR2 from the germline V gene are SGHRS and YFSETQ. The variable domain in full, with the rest retrieved from reference TRBV5-1 and TRBJ2-3, is KAGVTQTPRYLIKTRGQQVTLSCSPISGHRSVSWYQQTPGQGLQFLFEYFSETQRNKGNFPGRFSGRQFSNSRSEMNVSTLELGDSALYLCASSLRTSTDTQYFGPGTRLTVL.

As to this clone: Germline is not matched at one junction end, which may reflect a read error. This chain links TRBV11-1 with TRBJ1-2; D unclear. Germline V gives CDR1 SGHAT, CDR2 FQDESV (reference sequence). This CDR3 region has 15 residues. The CDR3: CASSAPGREYYCYTF. Here the CDR3 DNA reads TGTGCCAGCAGCGCCCCCGGGAGGGAATACTATTGCTACACCTTC.

The V and J genes are TRBV6-5 and TRBJ2-3; D ambiguous. V was trimmed by 0 bases and J by 2 bases, leaving 9 bases between them. This CDR3 region has 15 residues. Per the germline V gene, CDR1 is MNHEY and CDR2 is SVGAGI. The CDR3 is CASSYSLGVTDTQYF. DNA of the CDR3: TGTGCCAGCAGTTACTCCCTTGGGGTCACAGATACGCAGTATTTT.

The rearrangement links TRBV30 to TRBJ2-4; TRBD1 is a possible D gene (5 bases). V was clipped by 0 bases and J by 0 bases, with 12 bases between them. Germline V gene sequence: CDR1 GTSNPN, CDR2 SVGIG (reference sequence). The CDR3 spans 16 residues. CDR3 amino acids: CAWSVRTTIAKNIQYF. For the CDR3, the DNA is TGTGCCTGGAGTGTACGGACAACGATAGCCAAAAACATTCAGTACTTC.

The genes are TRBV5-6 and TRBJ1-6; tentative D call: TRBD1 (6 bases). The CDR3 totals 14 residues. Germline V gene lookup returns CDR1 SGHDT and CDR2 YYEEEE. Between the trimmed V and J ends, which lost 5 bases and 6 bases, there was a span of 12 bases. The CDR3 loop reads CASSLRGINSPLHF. Written as DNA, the CDR3 is TGTGCCAGCAGTCTGAGGGGGATTAATTCACCCCTCCACTTT.

CDR3 protein: CASTIGGDYEQYF. DNA for the CDR3: TGTGCCAGCACCATTGGGGGGGACTACGAGCAGTACTTC. The V call is TRBV11-3, the J call TRBJ2-7; 7 bases line up with TRBD2. The CDR3 contains 13 residues. J was trimmed by 3 bases and V by 7 bases; bases with no gene match: 6. Germline V gene sequence: CDR1 SGHNT, CDR2 YENEEA.

This chain connects TRBV11-2 to TRBJ1-3, with D perhaps matching TRBD1 (5 bases). Germline CDR1 reads SGHAT; CDR2 reads FQNNGV. This CDR3 is built from 13 residues. The germline V and J ends were trimmed by 6 bases and 2 bases, with 8 bases remaining between them. The CDR3 sequence is CASSTTAGNTIYF. The CDR3 DNA is TGTGCCAGCAGTACGACAGCTGGAAACACCATATATTTT.

The chain recombines TRBV5-1 with TRBJ2-2; TRBD1 or TRBD2 may be the D gene (5 bases each). The germline V gene encodes CDR1 SGHRS and CDR2 YFSETQ. The CDR3 contains 14 residues. Trimming stripped 6 bases from V and 5 bases from J, with 14 bases between. The DNA of the CDR3 is TGCGCCAGCACCACTTGGGACGCGACCGGGGAGCTGTTTTTT. Translated: CASTTWDATGELFF.

The rearrangement links TRBV6-6 to TRBJ1-2; maybe TRBD1 (5 bases). This CDR3 has 14 residues. CDR1 and CDR2 from the germline V gene are MNHNY and SVGAGI (reference sequence). V shed 2 bases and J shed 1 base, with 8 bases lying between them. The CDR3 is CASSYAGINYGYTF. The CDR3 bases are TGTGCCAGCAGTTACGCAGGGATTAACTATGGCTACACCTTC.

The chain uses TRBV5-1 and TRBJ1-2, with 9 bases fitting TRBD1. The CDR3 runs 13 residues. The germline CDR1 and CDR2 sequences are SGHRS and YFSETQ. V lost 4 bases and J lost 4; bases outside the gene matches: 2. CDR3 loop: CASSPDRGYGYTF. The DNA for the CDR3 is TGCGCCAGCAGCCCGGACAGGGGCTATGGCTACACCTTC.

V and J are TRBV2 and TRBJ2-3, with D possibly TRBD1 on 7 matching bases. The germline V gene encodes CDR1 SNHLY and CDR2 FYNNEI. The CDR3 sequence is 15 residues long. V was pared by 11 bases and J by 6 bases, with 24 bases between. CDR3 amino acids: CAGGLGQGGGDTQYF. DNA of the CDR3: TGTGCCGGAGGGCTGGGGCAAGGGGGCGGCGATACGCAGTATTTT.